This TCR beta chain is drawn from a study of identical twins. This clonotype came up a few times. Its antigen is still unknown. The study's findings and limits: Cord blood beta clonotypes that were abundant carried fewer insertions, and memory repertoires showed no such trend.

Germline CDR1 reads ENHRY; CDR2 reads SYGVKD. The length of the CDR3 is 11 residues. V lost 0 bases to trimming and J lost 9 bases, with 6 bases between them. A universal primer site was added by template switching, and unique molecular identifiers were carried by the cDNA. In TCRdb, the 5' RACE reads were re-called with MiXCR into one record per CDR3 protein. The repertoire holds some 500,000 distinct CDR3 sequences, with about 20% as singletons. These same records also appear under a second study, on T cells expressing NK-cell markers. This second study says: Sequencing of TCR beta repertoires drew on sorted CD3+CD56+NKG2C+, CD3+CD56+NKG2C- and CD3+CD56-NKG2C+ T cells.

This TCR was recovered from a young woman in good health. The sequenced material came from CD4+ T cells sorted from blood. This chain uses TRBV10-3 with TRBJ2-7; D not resolved. The CDR3 loop is CAISESTRQYF. The CDR3 DNA reads TGTGCCATCAGTGAGTCGACCCGGCAGTACTTC.